This is a list of T cell receptor beta chains from one sample in a study of blood T cell repertoires in COVID-19. Sequencing used immunoSEQ multiplex PCR; TCRdb keeps in-frame clones, though not all of them. Seen here are about 82,000 clones, just under 85% observed once, and the top ten hold approximately 20%. The sequencing input was peripheral blood. Every receptor here comes from a man aged 80 or over with active or convalescent COVID-19. The CDR3 runs from the conserved cysteine through the conserved F or W. Fields, in order: D gene, J gene, clone size, V gene, CDR3 DNA, CDR3 protein. D genes are given only for firm matches. Clone size is shown for a subset of rows, as once, few, many or a class of expanded clone.

>.|TRBJ2-3|.|TRBV30
TGTGCCTGGAGTACGGTAGCGCTACGCACAGATACGCAGTATTTT
CAWSTVALRTDTQYF
>TRBD2|TRBJ2-5|.|TRBV5-4
TGTGCCAGCAGCCTGCGAATTGGCGGGGGTCCCCAAGAGACCCAGTACTTC
CASSLRIGGGPQETQYF
>.|TRBJ1-4|.|TRBV4-1
TGCGCCAGCAGCCAAGGAGACAGGATAGGTGAAAAACTGTTTTTT
CASSQGDRIGEKLFF
>.|TRBJ2-1|once|TRBV6-5
TGTGCCAGCACCTCGACCGGGTACAATGAGCAGTTCTTC
CASTSTGYNEQFF
>TRBD1|TRBJ1-1|.|TRBV29-1
TGCAGCGCAGACAGGGTGAACACTGAAGCTTTCTTT
CSADRVNTEAFF
>TRBD1|TRBJ1-2|once|TRBV11-2
TGTGCCAGCAGCCCAAACAGGGGGCGCGAGGTTGGCTACACCTTC
CASSPNRGREVGYTF
>.|TRBJ2-1|.|TRBV4-2
TGTGCCAGCAGCCCCTCAGGTACCTACAATGAGCAGTTCTTC
CASSPSGTYNEQFF
>TRBD2|TRBJ2-2|.|TRBV5-1
TGCGCCAGCAGCTTAACTAGCGGGAGGGCCGGGGAGCTGTTTTTT
CASSLTSGRAGELFF
>TRBD1|TRBJ1-1|.|TRBV28
TGTGCCAGCAGTCCCGCGACAGGGGCGAGCACCGAAGCTTTCTTT
CASSPATGASTEAFF
>.|TRBJ2-1|.|TRBV2
TGTGCCAGCAAGGGGCTCCCATACGAAGGGCACAATGAGCAGTTCTTC
CASKGLPYEGHNEQFF
>.|TRBJ2-1|few|TRBV18
TGTGCCAGCTCACTCTTTGTACTAGGTAATGAGCAGTTCTTC
CASSLFVLGNEQFF
>.|TRBJ1-1|.|TRBV6-5
TGTGCCAGCAATGGACAGATGAACACTGAAGCTTTCTTT
CASNGQMNTEAFF
>.|TRBJ1-3|.|TRBV28
TGTGCCAGCAAAATTACAGGGCCGAGCTCTGGAAACACCATATATTTT
CASKITGPSSGNTIYF
>.|TRBJ2-6|.|TRBV9
TGTGCCAGCAGCGTGGGGGGCTCTGGGGCCAACGTCCTGACTTTC
CASSVGGSGANVLTF
>.|TRBJ2-6|.|TRBV5-1
TGCGCCAGCAGCTTCCTCTCTGGGGCCAACGTCCTGACTTTC
CASSFLSGANVLTF
>.|TRBJ1-4|.|TRBV29-1
TGCAGCGTTGAAGTGATAGCAGATAATGAAAAACTGTTTTTT
CSVEVIADNEKLFF
>TRBD1|TRBJ1-2|many|TRBV5-6
TGTGCCAGCAGCTTTGGGGGACAGGGGATCTATGGCTACACCTTC
CASSFGGQGIYGYTF
>.|TRBJ2-3|.|TRBV5-5
TGTGCCAGCAGCTTGCAGGTCTCGGTCAACGCAGATACGCAGTATTTT
CASSLQVSVNADTQYF
>TRBD1|TRBJ1-4|.|TRBV7-2
TGTGCCAGCAGCTTCAGACAGGGCGTAACTAATGAAAAACTGTTTTTT
CASSFRQGVTNEKLFF
>TRBD1|TRBJ1-2|.|TRBV29-1
TGCAGCGTGGGACAGGGAGGGTATGGCTACACCTTC
CSVGQGGYGYTF
>TRBD1|TRBJ1-4|once|TRBV24-1
TGTGCCACCAGTGATTCACGGACAGGGATTAAGGAAAAACTGTTTTTT
CATSDSRTGIKEKLFF
>.|TRBJ1-3|.|TRBV25-1
TGTGCCAGCAGTGAATATGTAGGAAACACCATATATTTT
CASSEYVGNTIYF
>.|TRBJ2-2|.|TRBV14
TGTGCCAGCAGCCAAGAGTATTCGGGAGTATGGGACACCGGGGAGCTGTTTTTT
CASSQEYSGVWDTGELFF
>.|TRBJ1-3|.|TRBV11-3
TGTGCCAGCAGCTTAGGACAGAGCTCTGGAAACACCATATATTTT
CASSLGQSSGNTIYF
>TRBD2|TRBJ2-3|once|TRBV5-1
TGCGCCAGCAGCTTCGGACTAGAGAGCACAGATACGCAGTATTTT
CASSFGLESTDTQYF
>TRBD1|TRBJ1-4|.|TRBV18
TGTGCCAGCTCATTGCGACAGGGGAATGAAAAACTGTTTTTT
CASSLRQGNEKLFF
>TRBD1|TRBJ1-2|.|TRBV5-1
TGCGCCAGCAGCTTGGTTGACAGGGGAAACGGTGGCTACACCTTC
CASSLVDRGNGGYTF
>TRBD2|TRBJ2-3|.|TRBV7-9
TGTGCCAGCAGTCGGGTAGCGGGGGCAACGACGCAGTATTTT
CASSRVAGATTQYF
>TRBD2|TRBJ2-3|.|TRBV7-9
TGTGCCAGCAGCTCCCCGGGACTAGCGGGAGGTAGCACAGATACGCAGTATTTT
CASSSPGLAGGSTDTQYF
>TRBD1|TRBJ1-2|few|TRBV19
TGTGCCAGTAGAAGTACAAGAGACAGGGGGCAACGCGGATATGGCTACACCTTC
CASRSTRDRGQRGYGYTF
>.|TRBJ2-3|.|TRBV3-1/TRBV3-2
TGTGCCAGCAGCCAGGTCGGGAGCCTATACACAGATACGCAGTATTTT
CASSQVGSLYTDTQYF
>TRBD2|TRBJ2-3|.|TRBV7-9
TGTGCCAGCAGCTTTTTGTCTAGCGGGGGACACACAGATACGCAGTATTTT
CASSFLSSGGHTDTQYF
>TRBD2|TRBJ2-3|.|TRBV5-1
TGCGCCAGCAGCTTCACCGGGACTAGCGGGGCGGGGGATACGCAGTATTTT
CASSFTGTSGAGDTQYF